The 22 T cell receptor beta chains below all came from one sample that was sequenced in a study of vaccination and CD4 T cells after COVID-19. Oncomine TCR Beta short-read sequencing was applied to DNA from cultured CD4+ T cells. MiXCR was run by TCRdb on the PCR reads, yielding one entry per CDR3 protein. The top ten clones hold under 25% of a sample with 9,500 to 15,000 distinct CDR3 sequences, approximately 55% of them seen once. As to treatment: approximately nine-day PBMC culture with coronavirus spike peptide pools or control peptides (ViraFEST assay). The antigens of these receptors remain unknown. Specimen: CD4+ T cells from blood, cultured in vitro. These TCRs come from a human donor who had recovered from COVID-19.

This rearrangement joins TRBV20-1 to TRBJ1-1; a weak D match, TRBD1 (5 bases). Germline CDR1 is DFQATT and CDR2 is SNEGSKA (reference sequence). The length of the CDR3 is 15 residues. V was trimmed by 0 bases and J by 0 bases, leaving 11 bases between them. CDR3 nucleotides: TGCAGTGCTAGAGATTCGACAGCGATGAACACTGAAGCTTTCTTT. The encoded protein is CSARDSTAMNTEAFF.

The chain recombines TRBV7-2 with TRBJ2-7; D gene ambiguous. CDR1 and CDR2 (germline): SGHTA, FQGNSA. V was shortened by 3 bases and J by 3 bases, with 3 bases between the two germline ends. This CDR3 comprises 11 residues. In DNA form, the CDR3 reads TGTGCCAGCAGCTTCAGCTACGAGCAGTACTTC. Its translation is CASSFSYEQYF. The full variable domain, in which reference TRBV7-2 and TRBJ2-7 provide the parts outside the CDR3, is GAGVSQSPSNKVTEKGKDVELRCDPISGHTALYWYRQSLGQGLEFLIYFQGNSAPDKSGLPSDRFSAERTGGSVSTLTIQRTQQEDSAVYLCASSFSYEQYFGPGTRLTVT.

The chain links TRBV6-1 to TRBJ2-3; no firm D call. CDR1 MNHNS and CDR2 SASEGT come from the germline V gene. The CDR3 totals 15 residues. V was shortened by 6 bases and J by 4 bases, with 17 bases between the two germline ends. CDR3: CASRTGTKASDTQYF. The DNA for the CDR3 is TGTGCCAGCAGAACCGGAACCAAAGCGTCAGATACGCAGTATTTT.

J is TRBJ1-5 and V is TRBV28, with TRBD1 as a possible D gene (6 bases). Per germline, CDR1 MDHEN and CDR2 SYDVKM. Deletions cut 7 bases from V and 7 bases from J, with 23 bases between. The CDR3 contains 16 residues. The CDR3 bases are TGTGCCAGCACCCACGGACAGACAGCGCCGAGGCAGCCCCAGCATTTT. Its translation: CASTHGQTAPRQPQHF.

The chain carries TRBV28 and TRBJ2-6; D not resolved. There are 15 residues in the CDR3. Trimming shortened V by 6 bases and J by 2 bases, and 11 bases separated the two germline ends. Germline V gives CDR1 MDHEN, CDR2 SYDVKM. For the CDR3, the DNA is TGTGCCAGCAGCAACTCGGGCCCTGGGGCCAACGTCCTGACTTTC. The encoded protein is CASSNSGPGANVLTF.

The V and J genes are TRBV24-1 and TRBJ2-2, with D perhaps TRBD2 (5 bases). V lost 5 bases and J 7 bases, leaving 7 bases between the germline ends. CDR1 and CDR2 (germline): KGHDR, SFDVKD. This CDR3 region has 12 residues. In nucleotides, the CDR3 is TGTGCCACCAGTGGCGGGTTCGGGGAGCTGTTTTTT. Protein product: CATSGGFGELFF.

The chain combines TRBV20-1 with TRBJ2-3, with D unresolved. Per the germline V gene, CDR1 is DFQATT and CDR2 is SNEGSKA (reference sequence). The CDR3 runs 13 residues. Trimming pared 0 bases from V and 5 bases from J, leaving 9 bases between. The CDR3 coding sequence is TGCAGTGCTAGAGATCGTGGCAAAGATACGCAGTATTTT. It encodes CSARDRGKDTQYF.

The chain has TRBV20-1 and TRBJ1-1; D uncertain. The germline V gene encodes CDR1 DFQATT and CDR2 SNEGSKA (reference sequence). The CDR3 extends over 11 amino acids. V was cut by 1 base and J by 8 bases, with 8 bases left in between. The CDR3 sequence: CSARAREEAFF. DNA of the CDR3: TGCAGTGCTAGAGCTCGTGAAGAAGCTTTCTTT.

This rearrangement joins TRBV20-1 to TRBJ2-5; D uncertain. Trimming took 6 bases from V and 0 from J, leaving 5 bases between them. The length of the CDR3 is 11 residues. Looked up from germline, CDR1 is DFQATT and CDR2 is SNEGSKA (reference sequence). CDR3 in DNA: TGCAGTGCCACACACCAAGAGACCCAGTACTTC. Its protein product is CSATHQETQYF.

This clonotype was recorded only once. The chain is built from TRBV27 and TRBJ2-5; 14 bases agree with TRBD2. This CDR3 contains 17 residues. J gave up 4 bases and V 3 bases, and 7 bases lay outside the gene matches. Germline assignment: CDR1 MNHEY and CDR2 SMNVEV (reference sequence). CDR3 loop: CASSFRLAGGKLETQYF. Written as DNA, the CDR3 is TGTGCCAGCAGTTTTCGACTAGCGGGAGGGAAGTTAGAGACCCAGTACTTC.

The rearrangement joins TRBV5-4 to TRBJ1-5; D unclear. CDR3 length: 17 amino acids. The V gene's germline CDR1 is SGHNT and CDR2 YYREEE (reference sequence). Trimming left V 5 bases short and J 0 bases short, with 18 bases between. The CDR3 here is CASSFLGTSSSNQPQHF. In DNA form, the CDR3 reads TGTGCCAGCAGTTTCCTAGGTACATCCTCTAGCAATCAGCCCCAGCATTTT. Filled out from reference TRBV5-4 and TRBJ1-5, the complete variable domain reads ETGVTQSPTHLIKTRGQQVTLRCSSQSGHNTVSWYQQALGQGPQFIFQYYREEENGRGNFPPRFSGLQFPNYSSELNVNALELDDSALYLCASSFLGTSSSNQPQHFGDGTRLSIL.

A few counts support this clonotype. The chain carries TRBV20-1 and TRBJ2-2; D could derive from TRBD1 or TRBD2 (5 bases each). Germline-derived CDR1 and CDR2 are DFQATT and SNEGSKA (reference sequence). The ends were cut back, 0 bases at V and 3 bases at J, with 14 bases in the middle. The CDR3 loop spans 16 amino acids. The CDR3 region is CSARDIGTEHTGELFF. CDR3 nucleotides: TGCAGTGCTAGAGATATCGGGACCGAACACACCGGGGAGCTGTTTTTT.

V and J are TRBV10-3 and TRBJ2-7, with 9 nucleotides matching TRBD1. The germline gives CDR1 ENHRY, CDR2 SYGVKD. The CDR3 is 12 amino acids. Unmatched junction bases numbered 5, after V lost 10 bases and J lost 4 bases. CDR3 residues: CATGTGTYEQYF. The CDR3 DNA sequence: TGTGCCACGGGGACAGGGACTTACGAGCAGTACTTC.

CDR3: CSALKTGRGAGELFF. CDR3 in DNA: TGCAGTGCTCTCAAGACAGGGCGAGGGGCCGGGGAGCTGTTTTTT. The chain carries TRBV20-1 and TRBJ2-2; 7 bases match TRBD1. In germline, CDR1 is DFQATT, CDR2 SNEGSKA (reference sequence). The CDR3 is made up of 15 amino acids. The V and J ends lost 5 bases and 6 bases, in that order; junction bases with no gene match: 12.

This chain connects TRBV7-9 to TRBJ1-1; D gene uncertain. Per the germline V gene, CDR1 is SEHNR and CDR2 is FQNEAQ (reference sequence). Trimming removed 0 bases from V and 9 bases from J, with 11 bases in between. CDR3 length: 13 amino acids. The CDR3: CASSLARGNKAFF. As DNA, the CDR3 is TGTGCCAGCAGCTTAGCGCGAGGCAATAAAGCTTTCTTT.

This clonotype was counted between two and nine times. The CDR3 protein is CAWQGEVHYGYTF. CDR3 coding DNA: TGTGCCTGGCAGGGAGAGGTGCACTATGGCTACACCTTC. The chain employs TRBV30 and TRBJ1-2; maybe TRBD1 (5 bases). This CDR3 comprises 13 residues. Trimming removed 5 bases from V and 3 bases from J, with 13 bases in between. Germline assignment: CDR1 GTSNPN and CDR2 SVGIG (reference sequence).

About this clonotype: A read error may account for a junction end that differs from germline. The chain recombines TRBV7-3 with TRBJ1-1; D call uncertain. CDR3 length equals 13 residues. Per the germline V gene, CDR1 is SGHTA and CDR2 is FQGTGA. The CDR3 DNA reads as TGTGCCAGCAGCTTGGGAGAGAACACTGAGGCTTTCTTT. As protein: CASSLGENTEAFF.

J is TRBJ2-1 and V is TRBV7-9; 7 bases agree with TRBD1. The CDR3 is made up of 14 amino acids. Germline V gene sequence: CDR1 SEHNR, CDR2 FQNEAQ (reference sequence). With V trimmed by 5 bases and J by 8 bases, 9 bases remained unmatched. CDR3 nucleotides: TGTGCCAGCAGCCCTAGGACAGGTCCCGATGAGCAGTTCTTC. As protein: CASSPRTGPDEQFF. Filled out from reference TRBV7-9 and TRBJ2-1, the complete variable domain reads DTGVSQNPRHKITKRGQNVTFRCDPISEHNRLYWYRQTLGQGPEFLTYFQNEAQLEKSRLLSDRFSAERPKGSFSTLEIQRTEQGDSAMYLCASSPRTGPDEQFFGPGTRLTVL.

The rearrangement joins TRBV7-3 to TRBJ2-5; TRBD1 matches at 8 bases. This CDR3 region has 13 residues. In germline, CDR1 is SGHTA, CDR2 FQGTGA. V was clipped by 6 bases and J by 5 bases; unmatched bases: 5. The CDR3 is CASSQGAWETQYF. DNA of the CDR3: TGTGCCAGCAGTCAGGGGGCATGGGAGACCCAGTACTTC.

The chain joins TRBV20-1 to TRBJ2-3; D might be TRBD2 (5 bases). With 4 bases removed from V and 0 bases from J, the gap between germline ends came to 8 bases. The CDR3 is 13 amino acids. The germline V gene has CDR1 DFQATT and CDR2 SNEGSKA (reference sequence). This CDR3 is CSAKRISTDTQYF. CDR3 coding DNA: TGCAGTGCTAAGCGGATTAGCACAGATACGCAGTATTTT.

The chain has TRBV10-3 and TRBJ2-7; no definite D call. Germline V lookup: CDR1 ENHRY, CDR2 SYGVKD. Trimming removed 2 bases at V and 2 bases at J, with 13 bases between. The CDR3 has 15 amino acids. In DNA, the CDR3 is TGTGCCATCAGTGAGGCTCTGGATTCTACCTACGAGCAGTACTTC. Encoded protein: CAISEALDSTYEQYF.

This sequence joins TRBV19 and TRBJ1-6, with D hard to call. This CDR3 has 16 residues. The germline V gene has CDR1 LNHDA and CDR2 SQIVND (reference sequence). Deletions cut 2 bases from V and 13 bases from J, with 21 bases between. The CDR3: CASSITSQSGAAPLHF. The CDR3 coding sequence is TGTGCCAGTAGTATAACCAGTCAGTCAGGAGCGGCCCCCCTCCACTTT.